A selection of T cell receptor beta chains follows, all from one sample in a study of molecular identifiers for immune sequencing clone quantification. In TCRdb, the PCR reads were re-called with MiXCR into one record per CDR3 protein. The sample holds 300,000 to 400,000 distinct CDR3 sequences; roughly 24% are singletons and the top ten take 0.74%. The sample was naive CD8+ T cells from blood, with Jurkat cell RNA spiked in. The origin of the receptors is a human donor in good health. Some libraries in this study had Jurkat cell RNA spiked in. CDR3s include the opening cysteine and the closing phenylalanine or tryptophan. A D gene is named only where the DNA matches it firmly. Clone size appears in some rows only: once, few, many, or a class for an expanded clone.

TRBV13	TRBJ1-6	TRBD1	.	CASSADRADSPLHF	TGTGCCAGCAGCGCCGACAGGGCAGATTCACCCCTCCACTTT
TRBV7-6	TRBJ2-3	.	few	CASGGVTDTQYF	TGTGCCAGCGGCGGGGTCACAGATACGCAGTATTTT
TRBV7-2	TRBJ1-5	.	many	CASSLTGWSNQPQHF	TGTGCCAGCAGCTTAACAGGGTGGAGCAATCAGCCCCAGCATTTT
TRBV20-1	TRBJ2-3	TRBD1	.	CSARDLGGSSTDTQYF	TGCAGTGCTAGAGATCTAGGGGGCTCTAGCACAGATACGCAGTATTTT
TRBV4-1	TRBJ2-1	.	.	CASSQDNTEELNNEQFF	TGCGCCAGCAGCCAAGATAATACGGAGGAGTTGAACAATGAGCAGTTCTTC
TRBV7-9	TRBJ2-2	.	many	CASSLSLAGTGELFF	TGTGCCAGCAGCTTATCCCTCGCAGGGACCGGGGAGCTGTTTTTT
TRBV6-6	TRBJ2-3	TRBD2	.	CASTGGADMQYF	TGTGCCAGCACGGGGGGGGCAGATATGCAGTATTTT
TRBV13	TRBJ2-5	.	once	CASSATSTTAKEPQYF	TGTGCCAGCAGCGCGACCTCCACGACAGCGAAAGAGCCCCAGTACTTC
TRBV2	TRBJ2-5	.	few	CASSETDSQETQYF	TGTGCCAGCAGTGAAACAGATTCCCAAGAGACCCAGTACTTC
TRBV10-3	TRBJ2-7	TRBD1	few	CAISEVRTGGLEQYF	TGTGCCATCAGTGAGGTACGGACAGGGGGCCTTGAGCAGTACTTC
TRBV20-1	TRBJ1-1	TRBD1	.	CSASIMGQSITGGLVMNTEAFF	TGCAGTGCAAGTATTATGGGTCAGAGTATTACAGGGGGCTTGGTGATGAACACTGAAGCTTTCTTT
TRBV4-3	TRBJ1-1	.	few	CASSQDRSQPAFTEAFF	TGCGCCAGCAGCCAAGACAGGTCGCAGCCGGCGTTCACTGAAGCTTTCTTT
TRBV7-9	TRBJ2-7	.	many	CASSSARNEQYF	TGTGCCAGCAGCTCGGCTCGAAACGAGCAGTACTTC
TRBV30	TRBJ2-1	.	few	CACKDRAIYNEQFF	TGTGCCTGCAAGGACCGTGCCATCTACAATGAGCAGTTCTTC
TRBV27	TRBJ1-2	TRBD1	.	CASGPIDRGQGNYGYTF	TGTGCCAGCGGTCCCATTGACAGGGGGCAGGGTAACTATGGCTACACCTTC
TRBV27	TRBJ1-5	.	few	CASSSHGSNQPQHF	TGTGCCAGCAGTTCACACGGGAGCAATCAGCCCCAGCATTTT
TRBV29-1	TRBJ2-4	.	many	CSVEYHNLNIQYF	TGCAGCGTTGAATATCACAATCTAAACATTCAGTACTTC
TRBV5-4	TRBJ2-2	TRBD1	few	CASSFDRADLGIGELFF	TGTGCCAGCAGCTTTGACAGGGCGGATCTGGGCATCGGGGAGCTGTTTTTT
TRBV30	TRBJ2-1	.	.	CAWSVQDFEQFF	TGTGCCTGGAGTGTACAAGATTTCGAGCAGTTCTTC
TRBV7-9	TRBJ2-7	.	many	CASSTAGTLRYEQYF	TGTGCCAGCAGCACCGCCGGGACACTACGCTACGAGCAGTACTTC
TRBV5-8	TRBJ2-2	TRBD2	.	CASSFSSGSSGGELFF	TGTGCCAGCAGCTTTTCTAGCGGGAGTTCTGGCGGGGAGCTGTTTTTT
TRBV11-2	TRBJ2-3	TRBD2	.	CASSLDPLAGGPNTQYF	TGTGCCAGCAGCTTAGATCCCCTAGCGGGGGGGCCAAATACGCAGTATTTT
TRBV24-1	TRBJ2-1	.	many	CATSDSSTYNEQFF	TGTGCCACCAGTGATTCCTCCACCTACAATGAGCAGTTCTTC
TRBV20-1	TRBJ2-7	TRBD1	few	CSARTGKNYEQYF	TGCAGTGCTAGGACAGGGAAGAACTACGAGCAGTACTTC
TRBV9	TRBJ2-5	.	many	CASSPWIHQETQYF	TGTGCCAGCAGCCCTTGGATACACCAAGAGACCCAGTACTTC
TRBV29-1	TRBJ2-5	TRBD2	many	CSVEGLEVQETQYF	TGCAGCGTTGAGGGACTAGAAGTCCAAGAGACCCAGTACTTC
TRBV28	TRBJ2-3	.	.	CASSPYRTSSTDTQYF	TGTGCCAGCAGCCCGTACAGGACTTCTAGCACGGATACGCAGTATTTT
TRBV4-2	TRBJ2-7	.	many	CASSHPLSSYEQYF	TGTGCCAGCAGCCACCCTTTGAGCTCCTACGAGCAGTACTTC
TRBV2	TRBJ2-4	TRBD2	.	CASSPTGLAENIQYF	TGTGCCAGCAGTCCCACAGGACTAGCGGAAAACATTCAGTACTTC
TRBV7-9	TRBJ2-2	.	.	CASSWGTEELFF	TGTGCCAGCTCTTGGGGGACCGAGGAGCTGTTTTTT
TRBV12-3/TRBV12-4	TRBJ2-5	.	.	CASEMTPRRQETQYF	TGTGCCAGCGAAATGACACCGAGGCGGCAAGAGACCCAGTACTTC
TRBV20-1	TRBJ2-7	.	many	CSASLIAVSSYEQYF	TGCAGTGCTAGTCTGATAGCGGTCAGCTCCTACGAGCAGTACTTC
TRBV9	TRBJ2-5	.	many	CASSPRDTRKETQYF	TGTGCCAGCAGCCCAAGGGACACCCGAAAGGAGACCCAGTACTTC
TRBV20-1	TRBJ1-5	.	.	CSARDGNQPQHF	TGCAGTGCTAGGGACGGTAATCAGCCCCAGCATTTT
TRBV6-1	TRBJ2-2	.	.	CASSELYRTDYNTGELFF	TGTGCCAGCAGTGAATTGTACAGGACAGACTATAACACCGGGGAGCTGTTTTTT
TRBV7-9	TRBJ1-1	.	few	CASRLGQVNTEAFF	TGTGCCAGCAGACTAGGACAAGTGAACACTGAAGCTTTCTTT
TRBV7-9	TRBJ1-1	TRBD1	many	CASSSEDRGLNTEAFF	TGTGCCAGCAGCTCAGAGGACAGGGGGCTGAACACTGAAGCTTTCTTT
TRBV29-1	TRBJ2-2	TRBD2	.	CSVEPASGGNPGELFF	TGCAGCGTTGAACCCGCTAGCGGGGGGAACCCCGGGGAGCTGTTTTTT
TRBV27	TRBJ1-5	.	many	CASSPLGGSNQPQHF	TGTGCCAGCAGCCCTCTAGGGGGTTCCAATCAGCCCCAGCATTTT
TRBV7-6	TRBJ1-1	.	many	CASSSGVRATEAFF	TGTGCCAGCAGCTCCGGGGTGCGCGCGACTGAAGCTTTCTTT
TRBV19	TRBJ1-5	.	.	CASGIYGRGGNQPQHF	TGTGCCAGTGGTATTTACGGACGGGGGGGTAATCAGCCCCAGCATTTT
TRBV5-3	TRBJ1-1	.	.	CARSLVGAGMNTEAFF	TGTGCCAGAAGCTTGGTTGGGGCAGGGATGAACACTGAAGCTTTCTTT
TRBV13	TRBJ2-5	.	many	CASTTSQVVRGETQYF	TGTGCCAGCACCACATCACAGGTAGTCCGGGGAGAGACCCAGTACTTC
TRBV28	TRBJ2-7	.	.	CASSLGGGVDEQYF	TGTGCCAGCAGTTTGGGGGGGGGCGTCGACGAGCAGTACTTC
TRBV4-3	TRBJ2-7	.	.	CASSQRTNAWYEQYF	TGCGCCAGCAGCCAACGGACCAATGCCTGGTACGAGCAGTACTTC
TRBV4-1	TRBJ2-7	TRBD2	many	CASSQDWTSGPGEQYF	TGCGCCAGCAGCCAAGATTGGACTAGCGGGCCCGGCGAGCAGTACTTC